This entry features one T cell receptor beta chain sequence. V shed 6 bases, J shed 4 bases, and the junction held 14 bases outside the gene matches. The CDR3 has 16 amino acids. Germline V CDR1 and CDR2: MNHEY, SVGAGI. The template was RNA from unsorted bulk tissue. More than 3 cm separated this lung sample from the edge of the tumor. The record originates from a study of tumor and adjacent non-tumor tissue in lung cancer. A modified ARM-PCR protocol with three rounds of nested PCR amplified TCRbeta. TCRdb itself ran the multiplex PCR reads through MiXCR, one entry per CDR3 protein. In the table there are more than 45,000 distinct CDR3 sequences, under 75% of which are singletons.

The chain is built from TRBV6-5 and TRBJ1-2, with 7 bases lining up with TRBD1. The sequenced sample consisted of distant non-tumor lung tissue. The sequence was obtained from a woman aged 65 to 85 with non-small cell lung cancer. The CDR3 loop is CASRRDNPTGSYGYTF. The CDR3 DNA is TGTGCCAGCAGACGCGACAATCCGACAGGGTCCTATGGCTACACCTTC.